This T cell receptor (beta chain) was sequenced in a study of blood T cell repertoires in COVID-19. Study at large: Whether acute or convalescent, the COVID-19 samples came from the United States, Italy and Spain. From T cells, B-cell-depleted T cells, or PBMCs came the material, which was cDNA or gDNA.

CDR3 length equals 14 residues. Germline loops: CDR1 KGHDR, CDR2 SFDVKD. Trimming shortened V by 9 bases and J by 0 bases, and 14 bases separated the two germline ends. Per the authors' pipeline: Amplified reference gene primers provided the basis for estimating nucleated cell counts. Clones were sequenced by immunoSEQ multiplex PCR, and TCRdb holds only the in-frame ones, with some missing. That table supplies the V and J calls and clone size; D and trimming were determined from the DNA. The sample contains some 320,000 clones, approximately 89% of which appear only once. This sequence joins TRBV24-1 and TRBJ2-7, with a possible D match to TRBD1 (6 bases). This sequence was found in a woman aged 45-65 years who had recovered from COVID-19. Sequencing used peripheral blood. CDR3 nucleotides: TGTGCCACCTACTTGAGGACAGTCTCCTACGAGCAGTACTTC. Translation: CATYLRTVSYEQYF.